Only one count was recorded for the clone carrying this T cell receptor (beta chain). The antigen remains unidentified. This sample was included in a study of PD-1 blockade in mismatch repair-deficient tumors. Study information: Enrolled about 2013-2017, patients had progressing, pretreated mismatch repair-deficient cancers of approximately 13 types. General study findings and limits: About 4.5% of the roughly 150 peptide-expanded blood TCRs were also found in tumor.

Sequencing was performed with immunoSEQ multiplex PCR; in TCRdb, only in-frame clones are kept and a portion is missing. Of about 9,200 clones in the sample, roughly 86% were seen once. Time point denoted: approximately ten-day in vitro stimulation with candidate neoantigen peptide 2. The CDR3 sequence is 14 residues long. From germline, CDR1 is SQVTM and CDR2 ANQGSEA. Unmatched junction bases numbered 16, after V lost 7 bases and J lost 11 bases. This sample comprised cells cultured in vitro, obtained from a patient treated with pembrolizumab. The sequence derives from an adult with mismatch repair-deficient cancer. The gene calls are TRBV29-1 and TRBJ1-1; 10 bases map to TRBD1. The CDR3 DNA reads TGCAGCGCCCTACGTACCGGGACAGGGGCTAAGGCTTTCTTT. This sequence encodes CSALRTGTGAKAFF.